The sample holds a few counts of the clone carrying this T cell receptor (beta chain). Its target is unknown. The data derive from a study of identical twins. Study-level findings and limits: Memory repertoires showed no such pattern, whereas abundant cord blood beta clonotypes carried fewer insertions. Partial confounding of zero-insertion analyses by invariant MAIT and iNKT cells was possible.

Germline CDR1 is SGHTA and CDR2 is FQGNSA. The CDR3 has 13 residues. Trimming cost V 5 bases and J 6 bases, with 13 bases left between them. TCRdb reprocessed the 5' RACE reads via MiXCR and lists one record per CDR3 protein. The table shows about 220,000 distinct CDR3 sequences, with 6% to 9% occurring only once. This same sample was also part of a study on yellow fever vaccine responses in identical twins.

The source material was memory (CD45RO+) T cells sorted from blood. The chain carries TRBV7-2 and TRBJ1-2; D ambiguous. The sequence was obtained from a woman in her late teens or twenties in good health. The CDR3 sequence is CASSPGTKDGYTF. In DNA, the CDR3 is TGTGCCAGCAGCCCGGGCACAAAAGATGGCTACACCTTC. The entire variable domain, with the rest obtained from reference TRBV7-2 and TRBJ1-2, is as follows: GAGVSQSPSNKVTEKGKDVELRCDPISGHTALYWYRQSLGQGLEFLIYFQGNSAPDKSGLPSDRFSAERTGGSVSTLTIQRTQQEDSAVYLCASSPGTKDGYTFGSGTRLTVV.